The TCR beta chain under discussion was sequenced for a study of blood T cell repertoires in COVID-19. This clone came up a few times. Sequenced by immunoSEQ multiplex PCR; TCRdb stores in-frame clones only, minus some. The sample has some 130,000 clones, approximately 70% seen once; the top ten hold about 1.9%. The CDR3 has 15 residues. Trimming at V came to 4 bases and at J to 4 bases, leaving 6 bases not matched to a gene. Germline values: CDR1 SGHRS, CDR2 YFSETQ. The sequence came from a woman between 65 and 79 years old with acute or convalescent COVID-19. The V gene is TRBV5-1, the J gene TRBJ1-5, with TRBD1 identical over 9 bases. Sequencing used peripheral blood. The chain's CDR3 is CASSQGQGPNQPQHF. The CDR3 DNA reads as TGCGCCAGCAGCCAGGGACAGGGCCCAAATCAGCCCCAGCATTTT.